This T cell receptor beta chain is drawn from a study of regulatory T cells in long-lasting Graves disease. Time point described: newly diagnosed GD, antithyroid drugs for less than 3 months. Scientists built the TCR library using RNA that was extracted from PBMCs. With 3 bases clipped from V and 7 bases from J, the junction kept 9 bases outside the gene matches. Germline CDR1 and CDR2: SGDLS and YYNGEE. This CDR3 has 16 amino acids. With iRepertoire HTBI primers and Arm-PCR of CDR3 regions, TCR beta libraries were built. TCRdb fed the multiplex PCR reads into MiXCR, producing one record per CDR3 protein. The repertoire consists of around 400,000 distinct CDR3 sequences, with around 15% occurring once and the leading ten covering 22%. This clonotype was counted only a few times.

The source of this sequence is a female donor with Graves disease. Specimen: peripheral blood mononuclear cells (PBMCs), collected at new diagnosis, from a patient treated with antithyroid drugs. The chain couples TRBV9 to TRBJ2-1; 11 bases fit TRBD2. The CDR3 DNA reads TGTGCCAGCAGCGCCGCCGGGACTAGCGGTTTTAATGAGCAGTTCTTC. It specifies CASSAAGTSGFNEQFF.